Listed below are T cell receptor beta chains from one sample, sequenced in a study of blood T cell repertoires in COVID-19. Profiling relied on immunoSEQ multiplex PCR, and the TCRdb table lists in-frame clones only, not all of them. The sample lists roughly 340,000 clones; around 87% were seen once. Material for sequencing was PBMCs or T cells enriched from blood (not recorded which). These TCRs come from a man aged 40-55 years in a cohort exposed to, infected with or recovered from COVID-19 (not recorded which). Each CDR3 is given with its conserved first and last residue. The D gene is left open where the match is weak. Some rows have no size entry. The others give once, few or many, or a class for an expanded clone.

abundance	d_gene	v_gene	j_gene	CDR3nt	CDR3aa
few	TRBD1	TRBV19	TRBJ2-5	TGTGCCAGTAGTTACTACGGGACAGGGTCCCAAGAGACCCAGTACTTC	CASSYYGTGSQETQYF
-	TRBD1	TRBV5-1	TRBJ1-3	TGCGCCAGCAGCCGCGACAGGGAACCCTCTGGAAACACCATATATTTT	CASSRDREPSGNTIYF
-	TRBD2	TRBV10-1	TRBJ2-1	TGCGCCAGCAGTGAGAGCGGGGCGGGCGATGAGCAGTTCTTC	CASSESGAGDEQFF
-	TRBD2	TRBV13	TRBJ2-7	TGTGCCAGCAGCCCCCCCGTCCGGACTAGCGGGATTCATGGCTACGAGCAGTACTTC	CASSPPVRTSGIHGYEQYF
-	TRBD1	TRBV5-1	TRBJ1-1	TGCGCCAGCAGTAGGGACAGGATCTACACTGAAGCTTTCTTT	CASSRDRIYTEAFF
-	TRBD2	TRBV9	TRBJ2-1	TGTGCCAGCAGCGGACGACTAGCGGGAATTCCACCCCAATCCTACAATGAGCAGTTCTTC	CASSGRLAGIPPQSYNEQFF
-	-	TRBV6-1	TRBJ1-2	TGTGCCACCATCGGCCGGGAAGGGCTCGGCTACACCTTC	CATIGREGLGYTF
once	-	TRBV7-9	TRBJ1-2	TGTGCCAGCAGCTTAGCGAGAGATCATGGCTACACCTTC	CASSLARDHGYTF
few	-	TRBV27	TRBJ1-2	TGTGCCAGCAGTCCTATGACGACAGCCAACTATGGCTACACCTTC	CASSPMTTANYGYTF
-	TRBD2	TRBV28	TRBJ2-3	TGTGCCAGCATCCTAGCGGGAGGCTCTAGCACAGATACGCAGTATTTT	CASILAGGSSTDTQYF
-	-	TRBV2	TRBJ1-5	TGTGCCAGCAGTGATCGGAGCGGAGATCAGCCCCAGCATTTT	CASSDRSGDQPQHF
few	-	TRBV7-9	TRBJ1-2	TGTGCCAGCAGCTTGGACACATATAACTATGGCTACACCTTC	CASSLDTYNYGYTF
-	TRBD1	TRBV27	TRBJ1-3	TGTGCCAGCACCAGTCAGGGGGCTGACACCATATATTTT	CASTSQGADTIYF
-	TRBD1	TRBV28	TRBJ1-2	TGTGCCAGCAGTTTCAAGGGACAGCCAACGCAGGGCTATGGCTACACCTTC	CASSFKGQPTQGYGYTF
once	-	TRBV2	TRBJ1-5	TGTGCCAGCAAGGAGGTTCGCAATCAGCCCCAGCATTTT	CASKEVRNQPQHF
-	-	TRBV19	TRBJ1-4	TGTGCCAGTAGCCCAGGGATTTGGAATGAAAAACTGTTTTTT	CASSPGIWNEKLFF
-	-	TRBV5-1	TRBJ2-7	TGCGCCAGCAGCACCGAGTCCGGCGAGCAGTACTTC	CASSTESGEQYF
few	-	TRBV19	TRBJ2-7	TGTGCCAGTAGTATAGTAGGAGGGATCTCCTACGAGCAGTACTTC	CASSIVGGISYEQYF
-	TRBD1	TRBV5-1	TRBJ1-3	TGCGCCAGCAGCTTTAATCTACAGGGGAATTCTGGAAACACCATATATTTT	CASSFNLQGNSGNTIYF
-	-	TRBV27	TRBJ1-1	TGTGCCAGCAGTTTCTCCGCACCGGGCACTGAAGCTTTCTTT	CASSFSAPGTEAFF
-	TRBD1	TRBV27	TRBJ2-7	TGTGCCAGCAGTTATGGGACAGGGGGCGGCTACGAGCAGTACTTC	CASSYGTGGGYEQYF
-	TRBD2	TRBV19	TRBJ2-5	TGTGCCAGTAGATCTTCTAGCGGGAGTAGGGAGACCCAGTACTTC	CASRSSSGSRETQYF
-	TRBD1	TRBV19	TRBJ1-1	TGTGCCAGTAGTAAACGGACAGGTTGGGAGACTGAAGCTTTCTTT	CASSKRTGWETEAFF
-	-	TRBV18	TRBJ1-3	TGTGCCAGCTTCGAGACGCCCCGGGACACCATATATTTT	CASFETPRDTIYF
-	-	TRBV27	TRBJ2-5	TGTGCCAGCAGTTTATCAAGTAGTGTACAAGAGACCCAGTACTTC	CASSLSSSVQETQYF
-	TRBD2	TRBV4-1	TRBJ2-7	TGCGCCAGCAGCCCCCGTGGTAGCGGGACCTACGAGCAGTACTTC	CASSPRGSGTYEQYF
few	TRBD2	TRBV5-4	TRBJ2-3	TGTGCCAGCAGCCAGAGGACTAGCGGGATTAAAACAGATACGCAGTATTTT	CASSQRTSGIKTDTQYF
-	-	TRBV29-1	TRBJ2-1	TGCAGCACATTAGCGAGGGAGGCCGGGAATGAGCAGTTCTTC	CSTLAREAGNEQFF
once	TRBD2	TRBV11-2	TRBJ2-7	TGTGCCAGCAGCTTAGGGCTAGCGGCCTACGAGCAGTACTTC	CASSLGLAAYEQYF
-	-	TRBV24-1	TRBJ1-2	TGTGCCACCAGTGCCAGGGAAGAAAACTATGGCTACACCTTC	CATSAREENYGYTF
-	-	TRBV6-5	TRBJ2-7	TGTGCCAGCAGTTCCCCCACTCCCCCCTACGAGCAGTACTTC	CASSSPTPPYEQYF
-	TRBD1	TRBV11-3	TRBJ2-6	TGTGCCAGCAGCTTAGGGACAGGGGGCGCGGGGGCCAACGTCCTGACTTTC	CASSLGTGGAGANVLTF
-	TRBD2	TRBV3-1/TRBV3-2	TRBJ2-3	TGTGCCAGCAGCCAGGGGACTAGCGGGTGGACGGTTACGCAGTATTTT	CASSQGTSGWTVTQYF
-	TRBD2	TRBV5-4	TRBJ2-7	TGTGCCAGCAGCTTTGGAGCGGGAGGGCCAACCTACGAGCAGTACTTC	CASSFGAGGPTYEQYF
-	TRBD2	TRBV9	TRBJ2-2	TGTGCCAGCAGCGCCACAGCGGGAGCCGGGGAGCTGTTTTTT	CASSATAGAGELFF
few	TRBD1	TRBV5-8	TRBJ1-5	TGTGCCAGCAGCCGACAGGGGGCTTATAGCAATCAGCCCCAGCATTTT	CASSRQGAYSNQPQHF
-	TRBD1	TRBV27	TRBJ2-7	TGTGCCAGCAGTATCCGGGACAGAAATACCTACGAGCAGTACTTC	CASSIRDRNTYEQYF
few	-	TRBV6-5	TRBJ1-1	TGTGCCAGCTCATGGCAGGATTTGAACACTGAAGCTTTCTTT	CASSWQDLNTEAFF
-	-	TRBV28	TRBJ2-7	TGTGCCAGCACAGGGAACTCCTACGAGCAGTACTTC	CASTGNSYEQYF
-	-	TRBV12-5	TRBJ1-2	TGTGCTAGTGGTTTGGGGCAGCGAAACTATGGCTACACCTTC	CASGLGQRNYGYTF
-	TRBD1	TRBV30	TRBJ2-5	TGTGCCTGGAGCTACAGGGGGCTGCGAGAGACCCAGTACTTC	CAWSYRGLRETQYF
-	TRBD1	TRBV6-5	TRBJ1-5	TGTGCCAGCACGACAGGGATTGTTAGCAATCAGCCCCAGCATTTT	CASTTGIVSNQPQHF